Given below is one T cell receptor (beta chain) in context. These data come from a study of response to subunit inactivated influenza vaccine. After removal of 3 bases from V and 0 bases from J, the junction contained 6 bases not matched to a gene. Germline V gives CDR1 LNHNV, CDR2 YYDKDF (reference sequence). This CDR3 comprises 17 residues. TCRdb passed the RT-PCR reads through MiXCR, listing each CDR3 protein once. The repertoire holds 650,000 to 800,000 distinct CDR3 sequences, approximately 14% seen once, with around 6.5% in the top ten. Sequences were derived from PBMCs from blood, sampled 14 to 15 days before vaccination. The chain joins TRBV15 to TRBJ2-5; TRBD2 aligns across 11 bases. This clonotype originated in a man between 45 and 60 years old who received an inactivated influenza vaccine. This CDR3 reads CATSRALAGGYQETQYF. CDR3 sequence (DNA): TGTGCCACCAGCAGGGCCTTAGCGGGGGGGTACCAAGAGACCCAGTACTTC.